This T cell receptor beta chain was retrieved from a study of regulatory T cells in long-lasting Graves disease. Combining iRepertoire HTBI primers with Arm-PCR of CDR3 regions, the authors built TCR beta libraries. TCRdb passed the multiplex PCR reads through MiXCR, listing each CDR3 protein once. The sample holds roughly 250,000 distinct CDR3 sequences; about 17% are singletons and the top ten take about 15%. The CDR3 is made up of 13 amino acids. Trimming at V came to 2 bases and at J to 7 bases, leaving 4 bases not matched to a gene. CDR1 and CDR2 from the germline V gene are SGHRS and YFSETQ. The sample holds many counts of this clonotype. Its antigen remains unidentified. Study observations and caveats: More public clonotypes were shared by persistent patients (2,741) than by new patients (approximately 990). Sample size, which was small, may have reduced accuracy. Under persistent disease, TRBV28, TRBJ1-2 and TRBJ2-5 were used preferentially.

Time point: newly diagnosed GD, antithyroid drugs for less than 3 months. RNA extracted from PBMCs served as the sequencing template. The data were also submitted as part of a second study, on T cells in Graves' hyperthyroidism and ophthalmopathy. That source notes: Subjects aged 18 to 65 presented with newly diagnosed hyperthyroidism of less than 2 months' duration.

The sequencing used peripheral blood mononuclear cells (PBMCs), collected at new diagnosis, from a patient treated with antithyroid drugs. The chain has TRBV5-1 and TRBJ1-2; 8 bases map to TRBD1. The receptor was derived from a woman in her twenties or thirties with Graves disease. CDR3 amino acids: CASSFGQGGGYTF. In DNA, the CDR3 is TGCGCCAGCAGCTTCGGACAGGGAGGTGGCTACACCTTC.